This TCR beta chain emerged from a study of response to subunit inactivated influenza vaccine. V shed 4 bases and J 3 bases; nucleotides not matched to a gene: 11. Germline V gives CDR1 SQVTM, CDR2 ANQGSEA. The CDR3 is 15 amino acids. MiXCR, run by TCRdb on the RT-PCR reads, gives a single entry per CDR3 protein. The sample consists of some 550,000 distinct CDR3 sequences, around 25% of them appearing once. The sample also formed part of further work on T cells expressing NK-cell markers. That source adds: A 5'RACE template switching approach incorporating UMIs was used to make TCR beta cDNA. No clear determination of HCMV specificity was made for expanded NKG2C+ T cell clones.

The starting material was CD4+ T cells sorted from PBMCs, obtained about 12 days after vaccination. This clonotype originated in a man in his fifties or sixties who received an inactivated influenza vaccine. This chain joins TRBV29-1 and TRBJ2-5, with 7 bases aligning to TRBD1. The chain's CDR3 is CSVVTGLTIEETQYF. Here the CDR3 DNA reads TGCAGCGTTGTGACAGGGCTGACTATCGAAGAGACCCAGTACTTC.